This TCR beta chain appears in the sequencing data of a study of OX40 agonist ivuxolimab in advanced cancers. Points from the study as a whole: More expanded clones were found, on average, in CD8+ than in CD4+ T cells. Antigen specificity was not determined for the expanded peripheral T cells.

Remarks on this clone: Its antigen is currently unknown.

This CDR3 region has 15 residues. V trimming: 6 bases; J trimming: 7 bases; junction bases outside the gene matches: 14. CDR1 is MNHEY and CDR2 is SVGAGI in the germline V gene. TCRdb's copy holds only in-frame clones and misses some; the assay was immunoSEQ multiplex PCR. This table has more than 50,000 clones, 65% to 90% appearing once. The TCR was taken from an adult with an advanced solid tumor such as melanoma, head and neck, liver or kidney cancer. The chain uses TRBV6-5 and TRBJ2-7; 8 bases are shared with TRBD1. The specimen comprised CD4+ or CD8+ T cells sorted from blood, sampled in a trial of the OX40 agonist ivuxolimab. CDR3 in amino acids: CASRNAGTGLWEQYF. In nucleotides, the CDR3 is TGTGCCAGCAGGAACGCCGGGACAGGTCTGTGGGAGCAGTACTTC.